These 27 T cell receptor beta chains originate from one sample sequenced in a study of blood T cell repertoires in COVID-19. Only in-frame clones appear in the TCRdb table, and some are missing; sequencing was by immunoSEQ multiplex PCR. The table includes about 310,000 clones, 75% to 90% detected once. The sequenced sample consisted of PBMCs or T cells enriched from blood (not recorded which). The receptors were gathered from a woman between 40 and 55 years old who had recovered from COVID-19.

The J gene is TRBJ1-5, the V gene TRBV30; D possibly corresponds to TRBD1 (6 bases). CDR3 length: 14 residues. Germline CDR1 GTSNPN, CDR2 SVGIG (reference sequence). V was clipped by 5 bases and J by 6 bases, with 17 bases between them. CDR3 coding DNA: TGTGCCTGGGGGCGCACAGGGTATCGTCAGCCCCAGCATTTT. Protein: CAWGRTGYRQPQHF.

The CDR3 DNA is TGTGCCAGCAGTATCACAGGGGATTTCTCTGGGGCCAACGTCCTGACTTTC. It codes for CASSITGDFSGANVLTF. The chain carries TRBV27 and TRBJ2-6; 7 positions agree with TRBD1. This CDR3 contains 17 residues. J was trimmed by 0 bases and V by 5 bases; bases with no gene match: 7. Germline assignment: CDR1 MNHEY and CDR2 SMNVEV (reference sequence).

The chain uses TRBV29-1 and TRBJ2-7; TRBD1 matches at 10 bases. In germline, CDR1 is SQVTM, CDR2 ANQGSEA. The CDR3 spans 14 residues. With V trimmed by 6 bases and J by 6 bases, 11 bases remained unmatched. The CDR3: CSVHPGQGPGEQYF. The CDR3, as DNA: TGCAGCGTCCACCCGGGACAGGGGCCGGGCGAGCAGTACTTC.

The chain links TRBV7-6 to TRBJ2-2; TRBD2 agrees at 9 bases. The germline V gene has CDR1 SGHVS and CDR2 FNYEAQ. This CDR3 is built from 17 residues. V gave up 5 bases and J gave up 1 base; unmatched junction bases: 8. CDR3 sequence: CASSQQASGVNTGELFF. The CDR3 DNA reads as TGTGCCAGCAGCCAACAGGCTAGCGGGGTGAACACCGGGGAGCTGTTTTTT.

This sequence joins TRBV9 and TRBJ1-1, with a possible D match to TRBD1 (5 bases). The germline V and J ends were trimmed by 0 bases and 3 bases, with 9 bases remaining between them. The CDR3 has 14 amino acids. Germline loops: CDR1 SGDLS, CDR2 YYNGEE. CDR3 sequence: CASSVVPRDTEAFF. The CDR3 DNA sequence: TGTGCCAGCAGCGTAGTACCCAGGGACACTGAAGCTTTCTTT.

The CDR3 region is CSGGQGVRTEAFF. The CDR3 region has the DNA TGCAGCGGAGGACAGGGGGTAAGAACTGAAGCTTTCTTT. The chain employs TRBV29-1 and TRBJ1-1, with 10 bases identical to TRBD1. The length of the CDR3 is 13 residues. The junction had 7 bases not matched to a gene; V was cut back by 7 bases and J by 5 bases. Germline V gives CDR1 SQVTM, CDR2 ANQGSEA.

The chain carries TRBV5-5 and TRBJ2-7, with D maybe TRBD2 (5 bases). The CDR3 extends over 15 amino acids. Trimming left V 4 bases short and J 0 bases short, with 14 bases between. Germline CDR1 SGHKS, CDR2 YYEKEE (reference sequence). The CDR3 here is CASSLRTQSSYEQYF. The CDR3 DNA reads TGTGCCAGCAGCCTGCGGACTCAGAGCTCCTACGAGCAGTACTTC.

The chain is built from TRBV4-3 and TRBJ2-7; TRBD2 matches 9 bases. With V trimmed by 1 base and J by 4 bases, 2 bases remained unmatched. Germline values: CDR1 LGHNA, CDR2 YSLEER. This CDR3 contains 14 residues. The CDR3 reads CASSQGGRGYEQYF. The CDR3 DNA sequence: TGCGCCAGCAGCCAAGGCGGGAGGGGATACGAGCAGTACTTC.

J is TRBJ2-2 and V is TRBV28, with no clear D. The CDR3 runs 14 residues. V was shortened by 3 bases and J by 0 bases, with 5 bases between the two germline ends. Germline V gene sequence: CDR1 MDHEN, CDR2 SYDVKM. As DNA, the CDR3 is TGTGCCAGCAGTTTTACAGCGAACACCGGGGAGCTGTTTTTT. It translates to CASSFTANTGELFF.

The rearrangement uses TRBV19 and TRBJ2-7; TRBD2 matches 8 bases. Germline V gives CDR1 LNHDA, CDR2 SQIVND (reference sequence). The CDR3 runs 15 residues. Trimming took 1 base from V and 7 from J; bases not matched to a gene: 9. The CDR3 protein is CASSIGLAGRAEQYF. CDR3 sequence (DNA): TGTGCCAGTAGTATAGGGCTAGCGGGCCGGGCTGAGCAGTACTTC.

The CDR3 loop reads CASTPPGQSSYEQYF. The CDR3 nucleotides read TGTGCCAGCACCCCCCCAGGACAGAGCTCCTACGAGCAGTACTTC. The V call is TRBV7-9, the J call TRBJ2-7; D perhaps matches TRBD1 (6 bases). Trimming removed 7 bases from V and 0 bases from J, with 16 bases in between. This CDR3 is built from 15 residues. Germline V gene lookup returns CDR1 SEHNR and CDR2 FQNEAQ (reference sequence).

A single count supports this clone. Different DNA sequences within this sample yield the same CDR3. V usage is TRBV7-9 and J usage is TRBJ2-1; 10 bases agree with TRBD2. Looked up from germline, CDR1 is SEHNR and CDR2 is FQNEAQ (reference sequence). CDR3 length: 15 amino acids. V shed 5 bases and J 2 bases; nucleotides not matched to a gene: 3. CDR3 sequence (DNA): TGTGCCAGCAGCCTAACTAGCGGGGCCTACAATGAGCAGTTCTTC. Protein sequence: CASSLTSGAYNEQFF.

J is TRBJ2-1 and V is TRBV7-3, with TRBD2 identical over 10 bases. The CDR3 is 14 residues long. The ends lost 3 bases at V and 6 bases at J; junction bases unmatched: 2. Germline assignment: CDR1 SGHTA and CDR2 FQGTGA. CDR3 nucleotide sequence: TGTGCCAGCAGCTTGGGACTAGCGCTCAATGAGCAGTTCTTC. This sequence encodes CASSLGLALNEQFF.

The rearrangement links TRBV19 to TRBJ1-1; TRBD1 might be the D (6 bases). CDR3 length: 15 amino acids. The V end lost 5 bases, the J end lost 0 bases, and 13 bases lay between the germline ends. Germline loops: CDR1 LNHDA, CDR2 SQIVND (reference sequence). The CDR3 is CASSPGGRMNTEAFF. The CDR3 DNA reads TGTGCCAGTAGTCCCGGGGGGCGGATGAACACTGAAGCTTTCTTT.

In this sample, this clone turned up a few times. The rearrangement links TRBV9 to TRBJ2-7; 9 bases are a match to TRBD2. After removal of 1 base from V and 3 bases from J, the junction contained 2 bases not matched to a gene. CDR3 length: 14 residues. The germline gives CDR1 SGDLS, CDR2 YYNGEE. The CDR3 nucleotides read TGTGCCAGCAGCGTACAAGCGGGAGGCTACGAGCAGTACTTC. It translates to CASSVQAGGYEQYF. The variable domain in full, with the rest retrieved from reference TRBV9 and TRBJ2-7, is DSGVTQTPKHLITATGQRVTLRCSPRSGDLSVYWYQQSLDQGLQFLIQYYNGEERAKGNILERFSAQQFPDLHSELNLSSLELGDSALYFCASSVQAGGYEQYFGPGTRLTVT.

This clone was detected only a few times. V is TRBV19 and J is TRBJ2-5; TRBD1 matches at 9 bases. CDR1 LNHDA and CDR2 SQIVND come from the germline V gene (reference sequence). The CDR3 loop spans 14 amino acids. The trim removed 4 bases at V and 7 bases at J, leaving 7 bases unmatched. The CDR3 DNA reads as TGTGCCAGTAGTACGACAGGGGGAAGGGGGACCCAGTACTTC. This encodes CASSTTGGRGTQYF. Full variable domain (missing parts from reference TRBV19 and TRBJ2-5): DGGITQSPKYLFRKEGQNVTLSCEQNLNHDAMYWYRQDPGQGLRLIYYSQIVNDFQKGDIAEGYSVSREKKESFPLTVTSAQKNPTAFYLCASSTTGGRGTQYFGPGTRLLVL.

V and J are TRBV28 and TRBJ2-4; D might be TRBD2 (5 bases). V lost 7 bases to trimming and J lost 11 bases, with 12 bases between them. CDR1 is MDHEN, CDR2 SYDVKM, per germline. CDR3 size: 11 residues. CDR3 DNA sequence: TGTGCCAGCACCCTAGGGAGAGTTCAGTACTTC. Translation gives CASTLGRVQYF.

The chain couples TRBV7-3 to TRBJ2-2; D uncertain. With 4 bases removed from V and 6 bases from J, the gap between germline ends came to 6 bases. From germline, CDR1 is SGHTA and CDR2 FQGTGA. The CDR3 is made up of 12 amino acids. In DNA, the CDR3 is TGTGCCAGCAGCTCTATATCCGGGGAGCTGTTTTTT. Translating it yields CASSSISGELFF.

The chain combines TRBV28 with TRBJ1-2, with TRBD1 identical over 10 bases. Germline loops: CDR1 MDHEN, CDR2 SYDVKM. CDR3 length: 14 residues. Trimming took 3 bases from V and 5 from J; bases not matched to a gene: 3. In nucleotides, the CDR3 is TGTGCCAGCAGTTTGTGGGGACAGGGGTATGGCTACACCTTC. Protein product: CASSLWGQGYGYTF.

The V and J genes are TRBV7-2 and TRBJ2-3, with TRBD1 as a possible D gene (6 bases). This CDR3 has 14 residues. Germline CDR1 SGHTA, CDR2 FQGNSA. Between the trimmed V and J ends, which lost 5 bases and 4 bases, there was a span of 13 bases. The CDR3 loop reads CASSPGASSDTQYF. Here the CDR3 DNA reads TGTGCCAGCAGCCCAGGGGCTAGTTCAGATACGCAGTATTTT.

This clone has only one observation. The rearrangement joins TRBV19 to TRBJ2-1; perhaps TRBD1 as D (6 bases). The V and J ends lost 7 bases and 3 bases respectively, with 13 bases between them. The germline gives CDR1 LNHDA, CDR2 SQIVND (reference sequence). The CDR3 loop spans 14 amino acids. The DNA of the CDR3 is TGTGCCAGTAATCTGGGGGCTGGCTACAATGAGCAGTTCTTC. Its protein is CASNLGAGYNEQFF.

The chain couples TRBV11-2 to TRBJ2-5, with 7 bases that match TRBD2. The CDR3 has 14 residues. With 5 bases clipped from V and 4 bases from J, the junction kept 7 bases outside the gene matches. The germline V gene has CDR1 SGHAT and CDR2 FQNNGV. The CDR3 DNA reads as TGTGCCAGCAGCCCAAGCGGGGAGGGAGAGACCCAGTACTTC. Translated, it gives CASSPSGEGETQYF. The whole variable domain, filled in from reference TRBV11-2 and TRBJ2-5, reads EAGVAQSPRYKIIEKRQSVAFWCNPISGHATLYWYQQILGQGPKLLIQFQNNGVVDDSQLPKDRFSAERLKGVDSTLKIQPAKLEDSAVYLCASSPSGEGETQYFGPGTRLLVL.

This clone was seen a handful of times. The genes are TRBV5-1 and TRBJ2-7, with D perhaps TRBD2 (5 bases). V was clipped by 0 bases and J by 3 bases, with 16 bases between them. The CDR3 length is 16 residues. Germline loops: CDR1 SGHRS, CDR2 YFSETQ. CDR3 residues: CASSLDGMGAGYEQYF. In DNA form, the CDR3 reads TGCGCCAGCAGCTTGGATGGGATGGGAGCAGGCTACGAGCAGTACTTC.

This clone was picked up one time. The rearrangement links TRBV11-3 to TRBJ2-2, with TRBD2 matching over 11 bases. The CDR3 extends over 16 amino acids. CDR1 and CDR2 from the germline V gene are SGHNT and YENEEA. V was clipped by 5 bases and J by 2 bases; unmatched bases: 4. In nucleotides, the CDR3 is TGTGCCAGCAGCCGGAGACTAGCGGGAAACACCGGGGAGCTGTTTTTT. It specifies CASSRRLAGNTGELFF.

The chain uses TRBV7-9 and TRBJ1-5; D is undetermined. The CDR3 is 14 residues long. Germline CDR1 SEHNR, CDR2 FQNEAQ (reference sequence). The V end was cut by 5 bases, the J end by 0 bases, with 8 bases between. The CDR3 bases are TGTGCCAGCAGCCCAGGAAATAGCAATCAGCCCCAGCATTTT. Translation: CASSPGNSNQPQHF.

This sequence joins TRBV24-1 and TRBJ2-5; D is unclear. Germline V CDR1 and CDR2: KGHDR, SFDVKD. This CDR3 is 19 amino acids long. The V gene lost 4 bases and the J gene lost 5 bases, with 28 bases spanning the gap. DNA of the CDR3: TGTGCCACCAGTGACCACGACGTAATGAGGCCGCGGAAGTTGGAGACCCAGTACTTC. It translates to CATSDHDVMRPRKLETQYF.

The chain carries TRBV30 and TRBJ2-5; 9 bases line up with TRBD2. The CDR3 is 14 residues long. V lost 6 bases to trimming and J lost 0 bases; unmatched junction nucleotides: 5. Germline CDR1 and CDR2: GTSNPN and SVGIG (reference sequence). The CDR3 reads CACETSGNQETQYF. CDR3 in DNA: TGTGCCTGCGAGACTAGCGGAAACCAAGAGACCCAGTACTTC.